Presented here are 14 T cell receptor beta chains from one specimen sequenced in a study of low-dose radiotherapy and immunotherapy resistance in tumors. Time point denoted: after trial treatment. Treatment specified: LDRT plus nivolumab, ipilimumab, low-dose cyclophosphamide and aspirin (RACIN trial). TRAV- and TRBV-specific primers primed first-strand cDNA, covering alpha and beta chains. For amplifying TCRs, the PCR ran for 15 to 20 cycles with Phusion, which was used together with a constant-region primer and the adapter on the V primers. TCRdb analysed the reads with MiXCR anew, one entry per CDR3 protein. The sample records some 94,000 distinct CDR3 sequences, 20% to 25% being singletons. The sample in question was PBMCs, obtained after low-dose radiotherapy plus immunotherapy. Receptors were obtained from a female donor with ovarian cancer.

This clonotype came up many times. The chain uses TRBV11-2 and TRBJ2-1; 9 bases map to TRBD1. In germline, CDR1 is SGHAT, CDR2 FQNNGV. The length of the CDR3 is 15 residues. V lost 4 bases and J lost 6; bases outside the gene matches: 7. The CDR3 nucleotides read TGTGCCAGCAGCTCCCAATACAGGGGGCCCAATGAGCAGTTCTTC. Translated, it gives CASSSQYRGPNEQFF.

This clonotype has a count of ten or more. The chain employs TRBV29-1 and TRBJ1-1; no firm D call. V gave up 4 bases and J gave up 6 bases, with 15 bases separating them. The CDR3 loop spans 13 amino acids. The germline V gene encodes CDR1 SQVTM and CDR2 ANQGSEA. The CDR3 here is CSVAGVRGAEAFF. DNA of the CDR3: TGCAGCGTTGCTGGGGTCAGAGGCGCTGAAGCTTTCTTT.

This clonotype occurred many times. J is TRBJ1-2 and V is TRBV29-1; 7 nucleotides match TRBD1. The CDR3 totals 12 residues. The trim removed 6 bases at V and 3 bases at J, leaving 4 bases unmatched. The V gene's germline CDR1 is SQVTM and CDR2 ANQGSEA. The CDR3 is CSVYRGDYGYTF. CDR3 DNA sequence: TGCAGCGTGTACAGGGGCGACTATGGCTACACCTTC.

A remark on this clonotype: A much more abundant neighbour one base away suggests this may be a read error. V is TRBV4-1 and J is TRBJ1-5, with no clear D. V lost 2 bases, J lost 3 bases, and 8 bases lay in between. CDR1 and CDR2 (germline): MGHRA, YSYEKL. The CDR3 is 14 residues long. CDR3 sequence (DNA): TGCGCCAGCAGCCAATCGGGTTTCAATCAGCCCCAGCATTTT. Residues: CASSQSGFNQPQHF.

This clonotype was picked up many times. CDR3 DNA: TGCAGCGTCGCGACTAGCAAGGAGACCCAGTACTTC. Its protein product is CSVATSKETQYF. V is TRBV29-1 and J is TRBJ2-5, with 7 nucleotides matching TRBD2. Germline-derived CDR1 and CDR2 are SQVTM and ANQGSEA. There are 12 residues in the CDR3. Unmatched junction bases numbered 6, after V lost 6 bases and J lost 5 bases.

The V call is TRBV19, the J call TRBJ2-7; 7 bases agree with TRBD2. The CDR3 is made up of 19 amino acids. Germline values: CDR1 LNHDA, CDR2 SQIVND (reference sequence). Unmatched junction bases numbered 27, after V lost 5 bases and J lost 8 bases. CDR3 sequence (DNA): TGTGCCAGTAGTGCCACGGGGGGAAGGAGCGGGCCGCGTACATACAAGCAGTACTTC. Protein sequence: CASSATGGRSGPRTYKQYF.

This clonotype has ten or more counts. The V and J genes are TRBV20-1 and TRBJ2-4; a possible D gene is TRBD1 (6 bases). The CDR3 runs 13 residues. With 0 bases removed from V and 7 bases from J, the gap between germline ends came to 10 bases. The V gene's germline CDR1 is DFQATT and CDR2 SNEGSKA (reference sequence). The CDR3: CSAREGARNIQYF. The DNA for the CDR3 is TGCAGTGCTAGAGAGGGGGCGCGGAACATTCAGTACTTC.

This clonotype has ten or more counts. This chain links TRBV19 with TRBJ2-3; D possibly uses TRBD1 or TRBD2 (5 bases each). Trimming cost V 5 bases and J 4 bases, with 10 bases left between them. Germline V CDR1 and CDR2: LNHDA, SQIVND (reference sequence). The CDR3 covers 13 residues. CDR3 coding DNA: TGTGCCAGTAGTCCCGAGGGGTCAGATACGCAGTATTTT. Protein sequence: CASSPEGSDTQYF.

This clonotype showed up many times. The chain has TRBV12-3 or TRBV12-4 and TRBJ2-7, with D unresolved. CDR3 length: 16 amino acids. Trimming stripped 4 bases from V and 1 base from J, with 17 bases between. The DNA of the CDR3 is TGTGCCAGCAGTTCGCGCCGCGATAGCCCTTCCTACGAGCAGTACTTC. Protein sequence: CASSSRRDSPSYEQYF.

CDR3 in DNA: TGCAGCGTCGGACAGGGCTTCCAAGAGACCCAGTACTTC. Protein sequence: CSVGQGFQETQYF. This chain uses TRBV29-1 with TRBJ2-5; 8 nucleotides match TRBD1. The J segment lost 1 base and the V segment lost 6 bases, leaving 4 bases of the junction unmatched. The CDR3 runs to 13 residues. CDR1 is SQVTM, CDR2 ANQGSEA, per germline.

This clonotype was picked up many times. The chain links TRBV7-9 to TRBJ2-7; 12 bases fit TRBD2. V dropped 1 base and J dropped 2; count of bases not matched to a gene: 3. CDR1 and CDR2 (germline): SEHNR, FQNEAQ (reference sequence). CDR3 length: 16 residues. CDR3 sequence reads: CASSLGRLAGAYEQYF. The CDR3 DNA follows: TGTGCCAGCAGCTTAGGGCGACTAGCGGGAGCCTACGAGCAGTACTTC. Complete variable domain (other parts from reference TRBV7-9 and TRBJ2-7): DTGVSQNPRHKITKRGQNVTFRCDPISEHNRLYWYRQTLGQGPEFLTYFQNEAQLEKSRLLSDRFSAERPKGSFSTLEIQRTEQGDSAMYLCASSLGRLAGAYEQYFGPGTRLTVT.

This clonotype appeared many times. V and J are TRBV28 and TRBJ2-7; possibly TRBD1 or TRBD2 for D (6 bases each). The CDR3 extends over 13 amino acids. The V end was cut by 8 bases, the J end by 2 bases, with 13 bases between. CDR1 and CDR2 (germline): MDHEN, SYDVKM. The CDR3 coding sequence is TGTGCCAGCGGAACAGGGAGGCCCTACGAGCAGTACTTC. This sequence encodes CASGTGRPYEQYF.

This clonotype was seen only a few times. V is TRBV7-6 and J is TRBJ1-2, with a weak D call TRBD1 (5 bases). The CDR3 runs 15 residues. With 0 bases removed from V and 7 bases from J, the gap between germline ends came to 15 bases. Germline CDR1 is SGHVS and CDR2 is FNYEAQ. CDR3 sequence (DNA): TGTGCCAGCAGCTTAGCGGCCCAGGGTGGCTCTGGCTACACCTTC. It specifies CASSLAAQGGSGYTF. The variable domain in full, completed from reference TRBV7-6 and TRBJ1-2, reads GAGVSQSPRYKVTKRGQDVALRCDPISGHVSLYWYRQALGQGPEFLTYFNYEAQQDKSGLPNDRFSAERPEGSISTLTIQRTEQRDSAMYRCASSLAAQGGSGYTFGSGTRLTVV.

This clonotype appeared a few times. The V gene is TRBV11-2, the J gene TRBJ2-1, with 10 bases fitting TRBD2. The CDR3 length is 15 residues. The trim removed 7 bases at V and 7 bases at J, leaving 10 bases unmatched. Germline-derived CDR1 and CDR2 are SGHAT and FQNNGV. CDR3: CASTPGTSALNEQFF. CDR3 nucleotide sequence: TGTGCCAGCACCCCAGGGACTAGCGCGTTAAATGAGCAGTTCTTC.